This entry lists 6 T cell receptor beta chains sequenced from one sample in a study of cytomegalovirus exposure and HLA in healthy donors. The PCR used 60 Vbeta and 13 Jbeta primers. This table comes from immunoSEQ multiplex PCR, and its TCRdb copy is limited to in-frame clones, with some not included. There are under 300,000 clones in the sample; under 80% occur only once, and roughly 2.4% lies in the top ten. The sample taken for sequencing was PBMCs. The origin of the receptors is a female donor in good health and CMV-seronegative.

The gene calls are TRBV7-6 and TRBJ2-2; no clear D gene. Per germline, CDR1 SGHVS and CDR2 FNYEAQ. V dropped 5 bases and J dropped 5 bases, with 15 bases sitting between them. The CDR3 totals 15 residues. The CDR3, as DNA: TGTGCCAGCAGCCTATTACCTCATGTAACCGGGGAGCTGTTTTTT. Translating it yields CASSLLPHVTGELFF. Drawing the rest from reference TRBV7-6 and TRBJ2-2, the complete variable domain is GAGVSQSPRYKVTKRGQDVALRCDPISGHVSLYWYRQALGQGPEFLTYFNYEAQQDKSGLPNDRFSAERPEGSISTLTIQRTEQRDSAMYRCASSLLPHVTGELFFGEGSRLTVL.

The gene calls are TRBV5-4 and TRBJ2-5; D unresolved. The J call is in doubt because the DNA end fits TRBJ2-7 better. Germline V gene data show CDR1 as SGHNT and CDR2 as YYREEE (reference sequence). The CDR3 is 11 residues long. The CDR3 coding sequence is TGTGCCAGCAGCACCACTAACGAGCAGTACTTC. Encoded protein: CASSTTNEQYF.

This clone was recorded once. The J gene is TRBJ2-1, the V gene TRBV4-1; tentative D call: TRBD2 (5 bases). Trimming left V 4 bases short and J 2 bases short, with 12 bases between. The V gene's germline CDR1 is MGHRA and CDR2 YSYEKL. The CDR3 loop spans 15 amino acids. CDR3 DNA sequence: TGCGCCAGCAGCCGAGAGAGCGGACCCTACAATGAGCAGTTCTTC. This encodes CASSRESGPYNEQFF.

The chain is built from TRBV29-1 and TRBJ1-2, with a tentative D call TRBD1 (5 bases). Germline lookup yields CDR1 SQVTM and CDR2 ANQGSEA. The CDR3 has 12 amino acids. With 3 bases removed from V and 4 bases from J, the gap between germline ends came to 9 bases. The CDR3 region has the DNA TGCAGCGTTGACCCAACAGGCTATGGCTACACCTTC. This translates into CSVDPTGYGYTF.

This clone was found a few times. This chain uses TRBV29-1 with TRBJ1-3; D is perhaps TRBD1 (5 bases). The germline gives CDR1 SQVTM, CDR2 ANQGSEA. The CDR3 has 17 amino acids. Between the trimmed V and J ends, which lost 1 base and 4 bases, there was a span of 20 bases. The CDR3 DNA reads TGCAGCGTTGAAGCGGTAAGGGGCAGTACAAACGGAAACACCATATATTTT. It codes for CSVEAVRGSTNGNTIYF.

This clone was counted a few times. The CDR3 loop reads CASSIRTSGSGGELFF. The CDR3 coding sequence is TGTGCCAGCAGTATCCGGACTAGCGGGAGTGGCGGGGAGCTGTTTTTT. This chain links TRBV28 with TRBJ2-2; 13 positions match TRBD2. This CDR3 contains 16 residues. In germline, CDR1 is MDHEN, CDR2 SYDVKM. J gave up 7 bases and V 5 bases, and 7 bases lay outside the gene matches. The full variable domain, with the rest looked up from reference TRBV28 and TRBJ2-2, is DVKVTQSSRYLVKRTGEKVFLECVQDMDHENMFWYRQDPGLGLRLIYFSYDVKMKEKGDIPEGYSVSREKKERFSLILESASTNQTSMYLCASSIRTSGSGGELFFGEGSRLTVL.